Following are 21 T cell receptor beta chains from one sample sequenced in a study of shared clonotypes between healthy human individuals. Generated by immunoSEQ multiplex PCR, the TCRdb table keeps only in-frame clones and is missing some. Of about 450,000 clones listed, around 75% are singletons. The sequenced sample was PBMCs. These receptors all stem from a woman aged 40 to 50 in good health. Some clones in this sample may be carry-over from other donors' samples.

The sample holds one count of this clone. The chain combines TRBV30 with TRBJ2-2, with 8 bases lining up with TRBD2. The V gene end was trimmed by 0 bases and the J gene end by 6 bases; junction bases not matched to a gene: 6. CDR3 size: 15 residues. Germline CDR1 is GTSNPN and CDR2 is SVGIG (reference sequence). The CDR3 bases are TGTGCCTGGAGTGTGGTCGGGAGGGCCTCCGGGGAGCTGTTTTTT. This encodes CAWSVVGRASGELFF. The entire variable domain, with the rest obtained from reference TRBV30 and TRBJ2-2, is as follows: SQTIHQWPATLVQPVGSPLSLECTVEGTSNPNLYWYRQAAGRGLQLLFYSVGIGQISSEVPQNLSASRPQDRQFILSSKKLLLSDSGFYLCAWSVVGRASGELFFGEGSRLTVL.

The chain joins TRBV29-1 to TRBJ2-7; no clear D. Germline V gene data show CDR1 as SQVTM and CDR2 as ANQGSEA. The CDR3 is 12 residues long. Trimming cost V 6 bases and J 1 base, with 10 bases left between them. The DNA for the CDR3 is TGCAGCGTCGCCGGATTATCCTACGAGCAGTACTTC. Residues: CSVAGLSYEQYF.

This clone was seen more than once but under ten times. V gene TRBV5-1 combines with J gene TRBJ2-2; TRBD2 matches at 11 bases. This CDR3 comprises 17 residues. V gave up 0 bases and J gave up 6 bases; unmatched junction bases: 7. Germline CDR1 reads SGHRS; CDR2 reads YFSETQ. CDR3 coding DNA: TGCGCCAGCAGCTTGGTCACTAGCGGGAGCGGGGCCGGGGAGCTGTTTTTT. This gives the protein CASSLVTSGSGAGELFF.

The chain carries TRBV7-3 and TRBJ2-5, with D hard to call. Germline loops: CDR1 SGHTA, CDR2 FQGTGA. The CDR3 runs to 13 residues. V was cut by 4 bases and J by 5 bases, with 11 bases left in between. In DNA form, the CDR3 reads TGTGCCAGCAGCTCTAGGGCTAGGGAGACCCAGTACTTC. It codes for CASSSRARETQYF.

CDR3 in DNA: TGTGCCAGCAGCCACACCAGGGGCGGATACAATGAGCAGTTCTTC. Translating it yields CASSHTRGGYNEQFF. The J gene is TRBJ2-1, the V gene TRBV4-2, with D possibly being TRBD1 (6 bases). CDR3 length equals 15 residues. Trimming shortened V by 3 bases and J by 4 bases, and 13 bases separated the two germline ends. Looked up from germline, CDR1 is LGHNA and CDR2 is YNFKEQ.

The rearrangement links TRBV29-1 to TRBJ1-1; possibly TRBD1 for D (6 bases). The germline V gene encodes CDR1 SQVTM and CDR2 ANQGSEA. V lost 7 bases to trimming and J lost 2 bases, with 8 bases between them. CDR3 length: 11 residues. The CDR3 protein is CSGTVNTEAFF. In DNA, the CDR3 is TGCAGCGGGACAGTAAACACTGAAGCTTTCTTT. Variable domain in full (rest from reference TRBV29-1 and TRBJ1-1): SAVISQKPSRDICQRGTSLTIQCQVDSQVTMMFWYRQQPGQSLTLIATANQGSEATYESGFVIDKFPISRPNLTFSTLTVSNMSPEDSSIYLCSGTVNTEAFFGQGTRLTVV.

This chain joins TRBV6-6 and TRBJ1-5; D uncertain. The CDR3 totals 14 residues. Deletions cut 5 bases from V and 7 bases from J, with 15 bases between. Germline V gives CDR1 MNHNY, CDR2 SVGAGI (reference sequence). The CDR3 nucleotides are TGTGCCAGCAGTAGGGCCTCGCAGAACCAGCCCCAGCATTTT. Encoded protein: CASSRASQNQPQHF.

The chain has TRBV10-1 and TRBJ2-4, with D perhaps TRBD2 (6 bases). CDR1 is WNHNN, CDR2 SYGVQD, per germline (reference sequence). This CDR3 is built from 19 residues. Between the trimmed V and J ends, which lost 8 bases and 6 bases, there was a span of 32 bases. The CDR3 region is CASPPILARSPLAVNIQYF. The DNA for the CDR3 is TGCGCCAGCCCTCCTATTCTAGCGAGAAGCCCCCTAGCCGTAAACATTCAGTACTTC.

The CDR3: CASSYDTMYTEAFF. The CDR3 DNA is TGTGCCAGCAGCTACGACACTATGTACACTGAAGCTTTCTTT. The chain is built from TRBV6-5 and TRBJ1-1; D call uncertain. Trimming stripped 6 bases from V and 3 bases from J, with 14 bases between. The germline gives CDR1 MNHEY, CDR2 SVGAGI. CDR3 length: 14 amino acids.

The chain couples TRBV28 to TRBJ1-1, with a possible D match to TRBD1 (6 bases). Germline V lookup: CDR1 MDHEN, CDR2 SYDVKM. CDR3 length: 15 residues. Trimming stripped 5 bases from V and 3 bases from J, with 16 bases between. In DNA form, the CDR3 reads TGTGCCAGCAGTCCCGGAACAGGGTGGGACACTGAAGCTTTCTTT. Translation: CASSPGTGWDTEAFF. The full variable domain, completed using reference TRBV28 and TRBJ1-1, is DVKVTQSSRYLVKRTGEKVFLECVQDMDHENMFWYRQDPGLGLRLIYFSYDVKMKEKGDIPEGYSVSREKKERFSLILESASTNQTSMYLCASSPGTGWDTEAFFGQGTRLTVV.

This rearrangement joins TRBV29-1 to TRBJ2-7, with a possible D match to TRBD1 (6 bases). Germline CDR1 reads SQVTM; CDR2 reads ANQGSEA. The CDR3 covers 13 residues. V dropped 2 bases and J dropped 0 bases, with 8 bases sitting between them. The CDR3 coding sequence is TGCAGCGTTGAAACAGGGAGCTCCTACGAGCAGTACTTC. It codes for CSVETGSSYEQYF.

This clone was counted between two and nine times. The rearrangement uses TRBV6-1 and TRBJ1-2, with TRBD1 matching over 7 bases. The CDR3 runs to 14 residues. Germline trimming cut 10 bases from V and 6 bases from J; bases unmatched to any gene: 14. Germline V CDR1 and CDR2: MNHNS, SASEGT. CDR3 nucleotides: TGTGCCACCATTTCGACAGGGCAGCGAGATGGCTACACCTTC. As protein: CATISTGQRDGYTF.

This chain joins TRBV6-5 and TRBJ2-5, with TRBD2 matching 8 bases. The V gene end was trimmed by 5 bases and the J gene end by 5 bases; junction bases not matched to a gene: 7. From germline, CDR1 is MNHEY and CDR2 SVGAGI. The CDR3 spans 14 residues. CDR3: CASSRSGSMETQYF. The CDR3 region has the DNA TGTGCCAGCAGTCGGAGCGGGAGCATGGAGACCCAGTACTTC.

A single count supports this clone. This chain links TRBV18 with TRBJ2-3, with D maybe TRBD1 (6 bases). There are 15 residues in the CDR3. V was clipped by 5 bases and J by 0 bases, with 12 bases between them. The germline gives CDR1 KGHSH, CDR2 LQKENI. The DNA for the CDR3 is TGTGCCAGCTCAACCAGGGGCGGGAGCACAGATACGCAGTATTTT. It specifies CASSTRGGSTDTQYF.

The chain joins TRBV19 to TRBJ1-5; D not certain. Per germline, CDR1 LNHDA and CDR2 SQIVND (reference sequence). Trimming stripped 4 bases from V and 5 bases from J, with 15 bases between. CDR3 length: 15 amino acids. CDR3 coding DNA: TGTGCCAGTAGTACCCCCGGCACGTTCCATCAGCCCCAGCATTTT. It is translated as CASSTPGTFHQPQHF.

The chain has TRBV10-3 and TRBJ2-5; 7 nucleotides align to TRBD1. The J call is doubtful: the DNA matches TRBJ2-7 better. Germline CDR1 and CDR2: ENHRY and SYGVKD. The CDR3 length is 13 residues. CDR3 sequence reads: CAISETGAYEQYF. As DNA, the CDR3 is TGTGCCATCAGTGAGACAGGGGCCTACGAGCAGTACTTC.

The genes are TRBV30 and TRBJ1-1, with TRBD1 matching 12 bases. This CDR3 region has 13 residues. V lost 8 bases, J lost 11 bases, and 12 bases stayed unmatched. Germline V CDR1 and CDR2: GTSNPN, SVGIG (reference sequence). The CDR3 sequence: CAGRDRGLQGAFF. The CDR3 DNA follows: TGTGCCGGCCGGGACAGGGGGCTCCAGGGGGCTTTCTTT.

CDR3 sequence reads: CASSYVPSGAYEQYF. The DNA of the CDR3 is TGTGCCAGCAGTTACGTACCTAGCGGGGCCTACGAGCAGTACTTC. The chain uses TRBV6-6 and TRBJ2-7; 9 bases line up with TRBD2. The trim removed 2 bases at V and 2 bases at J, leaving 4 bases unmatched. Germline V gene data show CDR1 as MNHNY and CDR2 as SVGAGI (reference sequence). The CDR3 length is 15 residues.

V is TRBV10-3 and J is TRBJ2-3; D is unclear. V was shortened by 0 bases and J by 5 bases, with 6 bases between the two germline ends. The germline V gene encodes CDR1 ENHRY and CDR2 SYGVKD. The CDR3 sequence is 13 residues long. The CDR3 bases are TGTGCCATCAGTGAGTCGGGAATAGATACGCAGTATTTT. Protein product: CAISESGIDTQYF.

This chain uses TRBV4-3 with TRBJ2-1; 8 bases line up with TRBD2. J was trimmed by 6 bases and V by 4 bases; bases with no gene match: 11. There are 16 residues in the CDR3. Germline values: CDR1 LGHNA, CDR2 YSLEER. The CDR3 nucleotides are TGCGCCAGCAGCCTCGGGGGGGGCGTCACGGGCAATGAGCAGTTCTTC. Protein: CASSLGGGVTGNEQFF.

The genes are TRBV21-1 and TRBJ1-1. TRBV21-1 has pseudogene status. This CDR3 has 16 amino acids. CDR3 DNA: TGTGCCAGCAGCAAAGTAGATCGTCCGTTCAACACTGAAGCTTTCTTT. Amino acids: CASSKVDRPFNTEAFF.